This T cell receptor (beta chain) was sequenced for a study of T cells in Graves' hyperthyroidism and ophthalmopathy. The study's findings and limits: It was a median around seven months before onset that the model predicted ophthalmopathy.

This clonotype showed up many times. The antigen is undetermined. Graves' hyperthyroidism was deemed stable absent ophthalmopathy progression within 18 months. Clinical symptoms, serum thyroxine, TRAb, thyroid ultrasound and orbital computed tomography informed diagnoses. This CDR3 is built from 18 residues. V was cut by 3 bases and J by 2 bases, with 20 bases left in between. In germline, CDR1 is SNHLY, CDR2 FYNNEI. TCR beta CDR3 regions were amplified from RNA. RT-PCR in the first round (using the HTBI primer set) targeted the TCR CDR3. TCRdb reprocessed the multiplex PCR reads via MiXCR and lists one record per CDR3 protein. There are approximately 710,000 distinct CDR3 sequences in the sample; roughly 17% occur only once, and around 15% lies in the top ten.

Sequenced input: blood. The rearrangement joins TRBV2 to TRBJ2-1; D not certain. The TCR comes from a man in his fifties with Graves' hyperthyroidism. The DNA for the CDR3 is TGTGCCAGCAGTGACTTAGATGGCGGACCCGGACCCTACAATGAGCAGTTCTTC. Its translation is CASSDLDGGPGPYNEQFF.